This TCR beta chain was documented in a study of T cell responses to AZD1222 COVID-19 vaccine (dated by TCRdb to the early 2020s). Describing the broader study: A total of approximately 240 trial participants underwent TCR sequencing, of whom about 200 had received two doses of AZD1222 and around 26 had received two doses of the MenACWY control vaccine. Trial participants were enrolled by age into 18-55, 56-69 and 70-plus year subgroups, with around 140, 26 and 57 TCR-sequenced participants respectively. Results and caveats for the whole study, not just this receptor: A significant rise in spike-specific TCR breadth and depth was observed after two AZD1222 doses relative to day 0 and relative to MenACWY recipients. Reportedly, almost half of the unique spike-specific TCRs recognized epitopes lying outside the regions that are mutated in the B.1.351 and B.1.1.7 variants. Participants were mostly white British, with more females than males. The authors suggested clonal diversity may have been underestimated. Conclusions about previously exposed vaccinees are limited, since just six AZD1222 recipients were seropositive for SARS-CoV-2 at baseline. The whole spike protein was spanned by vaccine-associated CD4 TCRs, and dominant responses were seen in regions 160-218 and 743-854. In the small 56-69-year group, the increase in depth fell short of significance, most likely because of low power. Because no day 14 peak-response samples were available, repertoires were characterized only after the peak T cell response.

Trimming takes 4 bases off V and 6 bases off J; junction bases not matched to a gene: 9. Taken from cysteine to phenylalanine, the CDR3 has 16 residues. The retained sequence is limited to the CDR3, 48 bases, with the frame set at the first base. From a lookup of the germline V gene, CDR1 and CDR2 are LGHNA and YNFKEQ. The CDR3 regions of human TCRbeta chains were analyzed by immunosequencing. As for how the authors treated the data: TCRs in the repertoires were compared against a reference library of SARS-CoV-2-specific TCRs that had been generated with the MIRA antigen-specificity platform. Breadth meant the fraction of unique TCRs that were SARS-CoV-2-associated, whereas depth meant the fraction of total T cells that were SARS-CoV-2-associated. Using the MIRA data, every spike-specific TCR was mapped to the spike region that the TCR reacted to and assigned to either a CD4 or a CD8 class. Log10-transformed breadth and depth values were compared by one-way ANOVA with Sidak's multiple comparisons tests. TCRdb mirrors the immuneACCESS table, restricted to in-frame sequences. Some clones are absent from its copies; in checked studies, under half trace to an unresolved V gene, and the reason for the others is unknown. V, J and clone size reflect that table, while D and trimming were determined from the DNA. The sample contains approximately 150,000 clones, roughly nine tenths of them found a single time. The ten largest clonotypes hold roughly 4% of the sample.

In regard to this clone: The clone's antigen remains unknown. It has no much larger one-base neighbor in the sample; base qualities were not kept.

According to the study, the label for this sample's time point signals: about 28 days (+/-7) after the second vaccine dose. Because spike-specific TCR depth and breadth did not differ between the two schedules, AZD1222 recipients who got a second dose at roughly 4 weeks were pooled with those who got a second dose at roughly 12 weeks. The vaccinee samples were drawn from two UK trials, COV001 and COV002, one of which was a single-blind randomized controlled phase 2/3 trial testing AZD1222 (ChAdOx1 nCoV-19) in healthy adults. For TCRbeta chain sequencing, PBMC samples were collected from trial participants at day 0 and at day 28 after the second dose.

The sequence is built from TRBV4-2 and TRBJ2-2, with TRBD1 matching 9 junction bases. Sequenced here: peripheral blood, sampled 28 days after the second AZD1222 dose. The sequence derives from an adult who received the AZD1222 COVID-19 vaccine. The DNA reads as follows: TGTGCCAGCAGCCGGAAGCCGGGACAGGGAGCCGGGGAGCTGTTTTTT. It translates as CASSRKPGQGAGELFF.